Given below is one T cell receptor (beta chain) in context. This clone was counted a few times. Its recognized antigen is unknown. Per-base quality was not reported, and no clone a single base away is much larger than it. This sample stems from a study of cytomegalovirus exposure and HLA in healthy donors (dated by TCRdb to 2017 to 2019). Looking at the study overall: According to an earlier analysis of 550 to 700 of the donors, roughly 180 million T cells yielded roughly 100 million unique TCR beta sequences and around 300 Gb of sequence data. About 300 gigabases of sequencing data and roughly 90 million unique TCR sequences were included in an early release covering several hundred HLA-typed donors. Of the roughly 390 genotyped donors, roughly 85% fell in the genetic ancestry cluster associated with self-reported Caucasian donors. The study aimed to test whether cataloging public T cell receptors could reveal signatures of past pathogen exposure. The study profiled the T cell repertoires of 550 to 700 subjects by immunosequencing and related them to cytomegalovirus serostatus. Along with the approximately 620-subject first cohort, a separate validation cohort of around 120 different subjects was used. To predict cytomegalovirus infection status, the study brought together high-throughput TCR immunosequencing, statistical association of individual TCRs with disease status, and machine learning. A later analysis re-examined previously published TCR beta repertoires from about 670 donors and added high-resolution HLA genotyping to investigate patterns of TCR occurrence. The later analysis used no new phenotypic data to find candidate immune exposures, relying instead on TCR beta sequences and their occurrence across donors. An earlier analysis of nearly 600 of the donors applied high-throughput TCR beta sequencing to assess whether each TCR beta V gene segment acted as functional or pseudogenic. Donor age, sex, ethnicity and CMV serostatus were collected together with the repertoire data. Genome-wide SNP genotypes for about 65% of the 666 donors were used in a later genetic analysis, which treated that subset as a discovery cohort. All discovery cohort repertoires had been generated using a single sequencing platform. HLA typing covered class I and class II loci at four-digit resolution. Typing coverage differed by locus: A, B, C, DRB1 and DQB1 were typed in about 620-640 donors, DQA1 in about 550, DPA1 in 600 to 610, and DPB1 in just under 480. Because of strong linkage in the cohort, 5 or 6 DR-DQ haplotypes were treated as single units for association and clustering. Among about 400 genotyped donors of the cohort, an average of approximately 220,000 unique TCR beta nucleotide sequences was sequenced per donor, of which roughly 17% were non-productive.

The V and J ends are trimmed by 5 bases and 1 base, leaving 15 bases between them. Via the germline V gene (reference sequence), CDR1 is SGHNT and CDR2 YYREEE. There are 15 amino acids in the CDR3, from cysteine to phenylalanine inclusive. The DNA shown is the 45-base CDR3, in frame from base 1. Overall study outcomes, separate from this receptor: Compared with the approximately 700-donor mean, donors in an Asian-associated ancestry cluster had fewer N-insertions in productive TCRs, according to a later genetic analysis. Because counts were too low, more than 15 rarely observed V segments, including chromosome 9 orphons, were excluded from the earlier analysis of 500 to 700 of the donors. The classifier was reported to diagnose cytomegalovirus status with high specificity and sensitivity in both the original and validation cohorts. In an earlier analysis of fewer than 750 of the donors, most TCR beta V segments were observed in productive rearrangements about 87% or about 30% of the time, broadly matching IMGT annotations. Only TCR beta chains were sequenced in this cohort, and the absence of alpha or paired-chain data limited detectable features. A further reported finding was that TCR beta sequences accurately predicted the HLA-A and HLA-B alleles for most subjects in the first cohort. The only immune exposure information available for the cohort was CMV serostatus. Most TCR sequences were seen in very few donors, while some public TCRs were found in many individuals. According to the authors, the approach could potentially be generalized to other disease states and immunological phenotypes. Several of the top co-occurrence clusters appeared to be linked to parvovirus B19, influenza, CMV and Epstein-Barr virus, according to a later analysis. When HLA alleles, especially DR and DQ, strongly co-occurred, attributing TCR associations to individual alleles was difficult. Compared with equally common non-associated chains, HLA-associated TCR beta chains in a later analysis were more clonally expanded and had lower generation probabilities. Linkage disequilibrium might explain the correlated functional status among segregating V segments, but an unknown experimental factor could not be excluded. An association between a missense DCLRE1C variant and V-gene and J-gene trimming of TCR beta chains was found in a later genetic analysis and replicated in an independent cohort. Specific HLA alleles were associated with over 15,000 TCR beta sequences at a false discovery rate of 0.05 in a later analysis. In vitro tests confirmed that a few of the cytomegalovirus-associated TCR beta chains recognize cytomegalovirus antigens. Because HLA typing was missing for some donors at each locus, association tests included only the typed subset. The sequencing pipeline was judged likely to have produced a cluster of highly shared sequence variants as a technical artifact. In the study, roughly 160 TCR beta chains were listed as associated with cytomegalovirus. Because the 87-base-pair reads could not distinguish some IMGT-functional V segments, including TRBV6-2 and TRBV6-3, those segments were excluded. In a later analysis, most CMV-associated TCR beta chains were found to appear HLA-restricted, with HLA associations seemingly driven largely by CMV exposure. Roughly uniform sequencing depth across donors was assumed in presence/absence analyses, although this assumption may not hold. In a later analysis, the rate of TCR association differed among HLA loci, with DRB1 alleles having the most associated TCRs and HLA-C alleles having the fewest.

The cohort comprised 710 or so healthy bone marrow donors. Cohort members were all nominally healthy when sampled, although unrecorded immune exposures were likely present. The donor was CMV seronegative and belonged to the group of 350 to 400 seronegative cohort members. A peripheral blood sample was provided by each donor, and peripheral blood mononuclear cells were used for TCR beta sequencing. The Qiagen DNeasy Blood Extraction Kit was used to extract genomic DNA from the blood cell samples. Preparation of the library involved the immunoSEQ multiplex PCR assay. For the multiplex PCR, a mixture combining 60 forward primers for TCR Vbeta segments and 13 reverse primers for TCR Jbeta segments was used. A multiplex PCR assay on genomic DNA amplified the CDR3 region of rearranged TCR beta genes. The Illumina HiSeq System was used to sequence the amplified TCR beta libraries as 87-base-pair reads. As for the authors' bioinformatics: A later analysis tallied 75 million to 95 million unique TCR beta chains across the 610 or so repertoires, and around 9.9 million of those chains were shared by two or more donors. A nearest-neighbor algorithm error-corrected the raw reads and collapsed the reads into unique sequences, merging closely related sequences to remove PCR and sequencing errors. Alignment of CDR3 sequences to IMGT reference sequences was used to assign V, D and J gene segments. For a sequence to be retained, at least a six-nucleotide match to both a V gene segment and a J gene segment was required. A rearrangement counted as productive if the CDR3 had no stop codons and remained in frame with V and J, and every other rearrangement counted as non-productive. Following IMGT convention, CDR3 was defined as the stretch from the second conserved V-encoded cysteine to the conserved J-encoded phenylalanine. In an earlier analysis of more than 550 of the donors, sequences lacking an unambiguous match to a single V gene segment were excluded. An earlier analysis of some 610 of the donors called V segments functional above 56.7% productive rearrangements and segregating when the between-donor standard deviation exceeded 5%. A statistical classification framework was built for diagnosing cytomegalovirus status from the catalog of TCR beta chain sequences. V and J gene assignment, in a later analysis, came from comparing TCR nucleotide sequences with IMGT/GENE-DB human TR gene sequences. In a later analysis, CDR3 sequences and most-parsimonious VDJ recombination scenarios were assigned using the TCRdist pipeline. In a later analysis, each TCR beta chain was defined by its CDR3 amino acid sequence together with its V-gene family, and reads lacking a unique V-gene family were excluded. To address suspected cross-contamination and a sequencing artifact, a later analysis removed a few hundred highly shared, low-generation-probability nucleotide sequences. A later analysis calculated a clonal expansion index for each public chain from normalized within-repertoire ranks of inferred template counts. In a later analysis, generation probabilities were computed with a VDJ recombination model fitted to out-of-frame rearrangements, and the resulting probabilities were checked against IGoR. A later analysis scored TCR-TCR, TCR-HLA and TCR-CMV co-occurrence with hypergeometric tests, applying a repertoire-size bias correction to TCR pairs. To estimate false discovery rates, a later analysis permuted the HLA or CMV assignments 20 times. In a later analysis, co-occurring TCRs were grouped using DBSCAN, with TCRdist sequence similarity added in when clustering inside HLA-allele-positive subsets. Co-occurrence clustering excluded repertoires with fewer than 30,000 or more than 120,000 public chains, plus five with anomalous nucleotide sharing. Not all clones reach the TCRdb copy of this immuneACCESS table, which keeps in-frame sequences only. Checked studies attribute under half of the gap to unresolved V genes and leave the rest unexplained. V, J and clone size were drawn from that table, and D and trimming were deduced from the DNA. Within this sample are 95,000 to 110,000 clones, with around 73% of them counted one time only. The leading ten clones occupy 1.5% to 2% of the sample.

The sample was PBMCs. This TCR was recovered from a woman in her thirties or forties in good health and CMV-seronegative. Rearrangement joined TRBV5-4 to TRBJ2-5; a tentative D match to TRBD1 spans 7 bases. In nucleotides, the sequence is TGTGCCAGCAGAAGACAGGGCGGGATCCAAGAGACCCAGTACTTC. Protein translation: CASRRQGGIQETQYF.